The present TCR beta chain was sequenced within a study of regulatory T cells in long-lasting Graves disease. Broader study findings: Persistent cases of Graves' showed reduced TCR diversity relative to newly diagnosed patients. There were preferences for TRBV28, TRBJ1-2 and TRBJ2-5 in persistent disease.

This clonotype was found many times. The antigen is undetermined. The V and J ends lost 2 bases and 6 bases respectively, with 14 bases between them. Looked up from germline, CDR1 is SGHRS and CDR2 is YFSETQ. There are 15 residues in the CDR3. The sample's time point: newly diagnosed GD, antithyroid drugs for less than 3 months. From PBMCs, RNA was extracted and then used to make the TCR library. Relying on iRepertoire HTBI primers and Arm-PCR of CDR3 regions, the team built TCR beta libraries. In TCRdb, the multiplex PCR reads were re-called with MiXCR into one record per CDR3 protein. The sample yields approximately 390,000 distinct CDR3 sequences, about a sixth seen once. This sample was shared with a second study, whose subject was T cells in Graves' hyperthyroidism and ophthalmopathy. That report adds: Patients between 18 and 65 years old had hyperthyroidism, newly diagnosed and lasting under 2 months. From stable hyperthyroidism, ophthalmopathy was separated by a 13 V-J model.

Sequences were derived from peripheral blood mononuclear cells (PBMCs), sampled at new diagnosis, from a patient treated with antithyroid drugs. The sequence was obtained from a woman aged 18-29 years with Graves disease. This chain connects TRBV5-1 to TRBJ1-4; D not resolved. The CDR3 spells CASSLSVNGHEKLFF. The CDR3 DNA is TGCGCCAGCAGCTTATCGGTCAACGGGCATGAAAAACTGTTTTTT.